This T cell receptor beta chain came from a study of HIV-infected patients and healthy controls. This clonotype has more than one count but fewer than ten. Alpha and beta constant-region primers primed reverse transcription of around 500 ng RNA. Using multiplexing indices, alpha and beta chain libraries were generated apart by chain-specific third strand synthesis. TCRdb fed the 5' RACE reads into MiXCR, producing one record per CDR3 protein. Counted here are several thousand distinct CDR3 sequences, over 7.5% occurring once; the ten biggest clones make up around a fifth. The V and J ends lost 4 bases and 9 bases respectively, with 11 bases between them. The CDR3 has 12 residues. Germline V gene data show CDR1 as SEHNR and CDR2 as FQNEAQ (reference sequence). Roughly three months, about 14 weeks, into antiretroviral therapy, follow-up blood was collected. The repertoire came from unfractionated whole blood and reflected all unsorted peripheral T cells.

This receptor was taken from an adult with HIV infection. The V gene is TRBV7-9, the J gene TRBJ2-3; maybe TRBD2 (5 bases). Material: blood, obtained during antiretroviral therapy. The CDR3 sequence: CASSSSSGTQYF. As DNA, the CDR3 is TGTGCCAGCAGCTCCAGCAGCGGAACGCAGTATTTT.